This is a list of T cell receptor beta chains from one sample in a study of cytomegalovirus exposure and HLA in healthy donors. TCRdb keeps only in-frame clones here, not all; method: immunoSEQ multiplex PCR. Here the sample spans about 120,000 clones, approximately 81% being singletons. The sample was PBMCs. Receptors were obtained from a man aged 30 to 39 in good health and CMV-seropositive. Each CDR3 is given with its conserved first and last residue. The D gene is left open where the match is weak. Not every row has a clone size; where given, it reads once, few, many or a size class.

>TRBJ2-2|TRBV7-9|.|.
CSSSLVLASTGELFF
TGTTCCAGCAGCTTAGTGTTAGCCAGCACCGGGGAGCTGTTTTTT
>TRBJ2-1|TRBV28|TRBD2|.
CASRTIVRGLDSRFEQFF
TGTGCCAGCAGAACTATCGTCAGGGGACTAGATTCGCGGTTTGAGCAGTTCTTC
>TRBJ2-6|TRBV7-6|.|.
CASSTRPGESGANVLTF
TGTGCCAGCAGCACGCGCCCGGGTGAGTCTGGGGCCAACGTCCTGACTTTC
>TRBJ1-1|TRBV5-1|TRBD1|.
CASSPEAAGGVTEAFF
TGCGCCAGCAGCCCGGAAGCGGCAGGGGGCGTTACTGAAGCTTTCTTT
>TRBJ2-6|TRBV7-9|.|.
CASSPQAGISSGANVLTF
TGTGCCAGCAGCCCGCAGGCCGGGATTAGCTCTGGGGCCAACGTCCTGACTTTC
>TRBJ1-4|TRBV5-4|.|.
CASSLAFSSGEKLFF
TGTGCCAGCAGCTTGGCCTTTTCTTCCGGTGAAAAACTGTTTTTT
>TRBJ2-1|TRBV15|TRBD2|.
CATSRTILPGLAGWDEQFF
TGTGCCACCAGCAGAACTATCCTTCCGGGACTAGCGGGGTGGGATGAGCAGTTCTTC
>TRBJ2-1|TRBV18|TRBD2|.
CASSPRLAGGSYNEQFF
TGTGCCAGCTCACCTAGATTAGCGGGGGGTTCCTACAATGAGCAGTTCTTC
>TRBJ2-2|TRBV2|TRBD1|.
CASRIDRVGGELFF
TGTGCCAGCAGGATAGACAGGGTCGGCGGGGAGCTGTTTTTT
>TRBJ2-2|TRBV19|TRBD2|once
CASSITGGSNRELFF
TGTGCCAGTAGTATTACCGGGGGGTCCAACAGGGAGCTGTTTTTT
>TRBJ1-3|TRBV7-6|.|.
CASSYGTFADTIYF
TGTGCCAGCAGCTACGGGACTTTTGCAGACACCATATATTTT
>TRBJ1-2|TRBV7-2|.|.
CASSPGLWGYTF
TGTGCCAGCAGCCCGGGTCTTTGGGGCTACACCTTC
>TRBJ1-4|TRBV5-1|.|.
CASSLPTGSTNEKLFF
TGCGCCAGCAGCTTGCCAACAGGGTCGACTAATGAAAAACTGTTTTTT
>TRBJ2-7|TRBV5-1|.|few
CASSRGGVSQDYEQYF
TGCGCCAGCAGCCGAGGGGGGGTAAGCCAAGACTACGAGCAGTACTTC
>TRBJ2-6|TRBV7-2|TRBD2|few
CASSPSGGSGANGLTF
TGTGCCAGCAGCCCAAGCGGGGGCTCTGGGGCCAACGGCCTGACTTTC
>TRBJ2-2|TRBV14|TRBD1|.
CASSRPGQGHGELFF
TGTGCCAGCAGCCGACCGGGACAGGGTCACGGGGAGCTGTTTTTT
>TRBJ1-5|TRBV4-2|TRBD1|.
CASSQSDRERPQPQHF
TGTGCCAGCAGCCAATCGGACAGGGAGCGGCCTCAGCCCCAGCATTTT
>TRBJ2-1|TRBV5-4|.|few
CASSLPDSSRDGQFF
TGTGCCAGCAGCTTGCCCGACTCTTCTCGGGATGGGCAGTTCTTC
>TRBJ2-1|TRBV15|TRBD2|.
CATSRPRLAGEEQFF
TGTGCCACCAGCCGACCGCGACTAGCGGGAGAAGAGCAGTTCTTC
>TRBJ2-7|TRBV19|TRBD2|.
CASKTSGSYEQYF
TGTGCCAGTAAGACTAGCGGCTCCTACGAGCAGTACTTC
>TRBJ1-6|TRBV30|.|few
CAWSRWFNSPLHF
TGTGCCTGGAGTCGGTGGTTTAATTCACCCCTCCACTTT
>TRBJ1-5|TRBV10-3|TRBD1|.
CAISDGDRGHQPQHF
TGTGCCATCAGTGACGGGGACAGGGGGCATCAGCCCCAGCATTTT
>TRBJ2-1|TRBV7-9|.|.
CASSLVPDLYNEQFF
TGTGCCAGCAGCCTAGTACCGGACTTGTACAATGAGCAGTTCTTC
>TRBJ2-1|TRBV28|.|.
CASSGGLYNEQFF
TGTGCCAGCAGTGGGGGACTGTACAATGAGCAGTTCTTC
>TRBJ2-2|TRBV5-5|TRBD2|.
CASSLVASGRSGGELFF
TGTGCCAGCAGCTTGGTCGCTAGCGGGAGATCGGGCGGGGAGCTGTTTTTT
>TRBJ2-6|TRBV27|.|few
CASSPPGSGANGLTF
TGTGCCAGCAGTCCCCCGGGATCAGGGGCCAACGGCCTGACTTTC
>TRBJ2-3|TRBV4-1|TRBD2|.
CASSTPWSGSGTDTQYF
TGCGCCAGCAGCACCCCCTGGAGCGGGAGTGGCACAGATACGCAGTATTTT
>TRBJ1-1|TRBV28|.|.
CASSYPTGRVTEAFF
TGTGCCAGCAGTTATCCGACAGGTCGGGTGACTGAAGCTTTCTTT
>TRBJ1-5|TRBV2|.|.
CASSAGDQPQHF
TGTGCCAGCAGTGCAGGGGATCAGCCCCAGCATTTT
>TRBJ1-1|TRBV2|TRBD1|once
CASRPDRENTEAFF
TGTGCCAGCAGACCCGACAGGGAGAACACTGAAGCTTTCTTT
>TRBJ2-3|TRBV4-1|TRBD2|.
CASSQPFSGGAEGDTQYF
TGCGCCAGCAGCCAGCCCTTTAGCGGGGGGGCCGAAGGAGATACGCAGTATTTT
>TRBJ2-3|TRBV7-2|TRBD2|.
CASSRTGTSGSTDTQYF
TGTGCCAGCAGTCGAACCGGGACTAGCGGGTCAACAGATACGCAGTATTTT
>TRBJ2-3|TRBV6-4|TRBD2|.
CASSEYSGGRTDTQYF
TGTGCCAGCAGTGAATATAGCGGGGGGCGCACAGATACGCAGTATTTT
>TRBJ2-7|TRBV5-4|TRBD1|once
CASSLVGGHYEQYF
TGTGCCAGCAGCTTGGTAGGGGGCCACTACGAGCAGTACTTC
>TRBJ2-3|TRBV19|TRBD1|.
CASSNGQGSTDTQYF
TGTGCCAGTAGTAATGGACAGGGGAGCACAGATACGCAGTATTTT
>TRBJ2-3|TRBV6-5|TRBD2|.
CASSLGLAGGIGTQYF
TGTGCCAGCAGTTTGGGACTAGCGGGGGGTATAGGTACGCAGTATTTT
>TRBJ1-2|TRBV7-9|.|.
CASSPEVGYTF
TGTGCCAGCAGCCCCGAGGTGGGCTACACCTTC
>TRBJ2-2|TRBV7-3|.|.
CASSLTGTGSPGELFF
TGTGCCAGCAGCTTAACTGGTACAGGGTCCCCCGGGGAGCTGTTTTTT
>TRBJ1-3|TRBV7-9|.|.
CASSPRQGDGNTIYF
TGTGCCAGCAGTCCGAGGCAGGGTGATGGAAACACCATATATTTT
>TRBJ2-1|TRBV11-2|TRBD1|.
CASSLFGQDYNEQFF
TGTGCCAGCAGCTTGTTTGGACAGGACTACAATGAGCAGTTCTTC
>TRBJ2-1|TRBV29-1|.|.
CSVGGPGSLINEQFF
TGCAGCGTTGGGGGCCCAGGGTCCCTTATCAATGAGCAGTTCTTC
>TRBJ2-6|TRBV19|.|.
CASSMTDPGANVLTF
TGTGCCAGTAGTATGACAGACCCCGGGGCCAACGTCCTGACTTTC
>TRBJ1-1|TRBV28|.|.
CASSYSLLPGRNTEAFF
TGTGCCAGCAGTTACTCTCTTCTCCCGGGGAGGAACACTGAAGCTTTCTTT
>TRBJ2-7|TRBV4-3|.|.
CASSQGLGRAPYEQYF
TGCGCCAGCAGCCAGGGACTGGGACGGGCTCCCTACGAGCAGTACTTC
>TRBJ2-2|TRBV7-9|TRBD2|few
CASSLVAAAGGHTGELFF
TGTGCCAGCAGCTTAGTAGCGGCGGCGGGGGGGCACACCGGGGAGCTGTTTTTT
>TRBJ2-7|TRBV7-2|TRBD1|.
CASSFTGQGVEQYF
TGTGCCAGCAGCTTTACGGGACAGGGGGTCGAGCAGTACTTC
>TRBJ2-1|TRBV18|TRBD2|.
CASSEPSGRAYNEQFF
TGTGCCAGCTCAGAACCTAGCGGGAGGGCCTACAATGAGCAGTTCTTC
>TRBJ2-7|TRBV30|TRBD1|few
CAWRDTRDSLYEQYF
TGTGCCTGGAGGGATACCCGGGACAGTCTCTACGAGCAGTACTTC
>TRBJ1-2|TRBV27|.|.
CASSPRTSNYGYTF
TGTGCCAGCAGTCCCCGGACAAGTAACTATGGCTACACCTTC
>TRBJ1-5|TRBV4-1|.|.
CASSQAFIGGQPQHF
TGCGCCAGCAGCCAGGCCTTCATAGGAGGTCAGCCCCAGCATTTT
>TRBJ2-5|TRBV7-9|TRBD2|.
CASSLTLAEQETQYF
TGTGCCAGCAGCTTGACCCTAGCGGAACAAGAGACCCAGTACTTC
>TRBJ1-2|TRBV5-1|.|.
CASSLDTASNYGYTF
TGCGCCAGCAGCTTGGACACAGCCAGCAACTATGGCTACACCTTC
>TRBJ1-5|TRBV7-9|.|.
CASSPEDSNSNQPQHF
TGTGCCAGCAGCCCCGAGGACAGCAATAGCAATCAGCCCCAGCATTTT
>TRBJ2-7|TRBV2|.|.
CASYMDSSYEQYF
TGTGCCAGTTACATGGACAGTTCCTACGAGCAGTACTTC
>TRBJ1-2|TRBV7-2|TRBD1|.
CASSLGTPGQLGGYTF
TGTGCCAGCAGCTTAGGTACGCCGGGACAGCTAGGGGGCTACACCTTC
>TRBJ1-6|TRBV6-1|.|.
CASSEASGTDNSPLHF
TGTGCCAGCAGTGAAGCCTCCGGTACAGATAATTCACCCCTCCACTTT
>TRBJ2-7|TRBV7-9|.|.
CASSLRGYSYEQYF
TGTGCCAGCAGCTTACGGGGTTATTCCTACGAGCAGTACTTC
>TRBJ2-5|TRBV7-2|TRBD2|.
CASSLLSSGSQTQYF
TGTGCCAGCAGCTTATTGTCTAGCGGGAGCCAGACCCAGTACTTC
>TRBJ1-2|TRBV19|.|once
CASKAAYGYTF
TGTGCCAGTAAGGCGGCCTATGGCTACACCTTC